This T cell receptor (beta chain) was identified during a study of cytomegalovirus exposure and HLA in healthy donors (dated by TCRdb to the late 2010s). Context from the whole study: An earlier analysis of roughly 500 of the donors reported 276 Gb of sequence data and 95 million to 120 million unique TCR beta sequences obtained from around 190 million T cells. A later analysis re-examined previously published TCR beta repertoires from around 670 donors and added high-resolution HLA genotyping to investigate patterns of TCR occurrence. Typing coverage varied by locus: roughly 620-630 donors for A, B, C, DRB1 and DQB1; approximately 520 for DQA1; some 610 for DPA1; around 450 for DPB1. The study aimed to test whether cataloging public T cell receptors could reveal signatures of past pathogen exposure. On average, 235,054 unique TCR beta nucleotide sequences were sequenced per donor among a few hundred genotyped donors of the cohort, with roughly 18% of those sequences being non-productive. Of the approximately 400 genotyped donors, roughly 76% were placed in the genetic ancestry cluster associated with self-reported Caucasian donors. Roughly 5 DR-DQ haplotypes were handled as single units for association and clustering, since linkage in the cohort was strong. Genome-wide SNP genotypes for about 65% of the 666 donors were used in a later genetic analysis, which treated that subset as a discovery cohort. HLA typing included class I and class II loci at four-digit resolution. Using immunosequencing, the study profiled T cell repertoires from 500 to 800 subjects and related those repertoires to cytomegalovirus serostatus. All discovery cohort repertoires had been generated using a single sequencing platform. In an earlier analysis of 500 to 650 of the donors, high-throughput TCR beta sequencing was used to judge whether each TCR beta V gene segment behaved as functional or pseudogenic. Along with the roughly 670-subject first cohort, a separate validation cohort of over a hundred different subjects was used. Alongside the repertoire data, information on donor age, sex, ethnicity and CMV serostatus was compiled. Roughly 300 gigabases of sequencing data and tens of millions of unique TCR sequences were included in an early release covering around 650 HLA-typed donors. Rather than drawing on any new phenotypic data, the later analysis identified candidate immune exposures from TCR beta sequences and the way those sequences occurred across donors. To predict cytomegalovirus infection status, the study combined high-throughput TCR immunosequencing, statistical association of individual TCRs with disease status, and machine learning.

The investigation overall reported the following: In a later genetic analysis, a missense DCLRE1C variant was associated with V-gene and J-gene trimming of TCR beta chains, and the association was replicated in an independent cohort. Strong co-occurrence of HLA alleles, especially DR and DQ, made assigning TCR associations to individual alleles difficult. Specific HLA alleles were associated with more than 15,000 TCR beta sequences at a false discovery rate of 0.05 in a later analysis. The earlier analysis of about 600 of the donors excluded some 15 rarely observed V segments, including chromosome 9 orphons, because counts were too low. According to a later analysis, parvovirus B19, influenza, CMV and Epstein-Barr virus appeared linked to several top co-occurrence clusters. A further reported finding was that TCR beta sequences accurately predicted the HLA-A and HLA-B alleles for most subjects in the first cohort. The cohort was sequenced for TCR beta chains only, and without alpha or paired-chain data the features that could be detected were limited. Most TCR sequences were seen in very few donors, while some public TCRs were found in many individuals. In a later genetic analysis, fewer N-insertions in productive TCRs were reported among donors in an Asian-associated ancestry cluster than the roughly 640-donor mean. A cluster of highly shared sequence variants was judged likely to represent a technical artifact of the sequencing pipeline. Linkage disequilibrium might explain the correlated functional status among segregating V segments, but an unknown experimental factor could not be excluded. Compared with equally common non-associated chains, HLA-associated TCR beta chains in a later analysis were more clonally expanded and had lower generation probabilities. The presence/absence analyses assumed that sequencing depth was roughly uniform across donors, and that assumption may not be true. In an earlier analysis of some 540 of the donors, most TCR beta V segments appeared in productive rearrangements about 90% or about 30% of the time, broadly matching IMGT annotations. The authors suggested that the approach could potentially be extended to other disease states and immunological phenotypes. Because the 87-base-pair reads could not distinguish some IMGT-functional V segments, including TRBV6-2 and TRBV6-3, those segments were excluded. In a later analysis, the rate of TCR association differed among HLA loci, with DRB1 alleles having the most associated TCRs and HLA-C alleles having the fewest. In the study, around 160 TCR beta chains were listed as associated with cytomegalovirus. In vitro tests confirmed that a few of the cytomegalovirus-associated TCR beta chains recognize cytomegalovirus antigens. A later analysis found that most CMV-associated TCR beta chains appeared HLA-restricted, with HLA associations seemingly driven largely by CMV exposure. CMV serostatus was the only immune exposure information available for the cohort. In both the original and validation cohorts, the classifier was reported to diagnose cytomegalovirus status with high specificity and sensitivity. Because some donors lacked HLA typing at each locus, the association tests relied only on the typed subset.

Comment on this clone: What antigen it recognizes has not been identified. Base qualities are missing; no much larger clone stands one base away.

In the germline V gene, CDR1 corresponds to SNHLY and CDR2 to FYNNEI. The CDR3, cysteine through phenylalanine, is 13 amino acids long. Only CDR3 DNA is held: 39 bases, read in frame from base 1. Relative to germline, V is 6 bases shorter and J is 8 bases shorter, with 13 bases between their ends. To prepare the library, the immunoSEQ multiplex PCR assay was applied. For the multiplex PCR, a mixture combining 60 forward primers for TCR Vbeta segments and 13 reverse primers for TCR Jbeta segments was used. Amplification of the CDR3 region of rearranged TCR beta genes was performed with a multiplex PCR assay on genomic DNA. The Illumina HiSeq System was used to sequence the amplified TCR beta libraries as 87-base-pair reads. Concerning the study's data processing: A later analysis counted tens of millions of unique TCR beta chains across the 666 repertoires, and around 12 million of these chains were shared by at least two donors. A nearest-neighbor algorithm error-corrected the raw reads and collapsed the reads into unique sequences, merging closely related sequences to remove PCR and sequencing errors. To assign V, D and J gene segments, CDR3 sequences were aligned to IMGT reference sequences. For a sequence to be retained, a match of at least six nucleotides was required to both a V gene segment and a J gene segment. Rearrangements were classified as productive when the CDR3 lacked stop codons and remained in frame with V and J, and all other rearrangements were classified as non-productive. Following IMGT convention, CDR3 was defined as the stretch from the second conserved V-encoded cysteine up to the conserved J-encoded phenylalanine. In an earlier analysis of around 570 of the donors, sequences lacking an unambiguous match to a single V gene segment were excluded. An earlier analysis of a few hundred of the donors called V segments functional above 56.7% productive rearrangements and segregating when the between-donor standard deviation exceeded 5%. A statistical classification framework was built to diagnose cytomegalovirus status from the catalog of TCR beta chain sequences. V and J gene assignment, in a later analysis, came from comparing TCR nucleotide sequences with IMGT/GENE-DB human TR gene sequences. A later analysis assigned CDR3 sequences and most-parsimonious VDJ recombination scenarios with the TCRdist pipeline. A later analysis defined each TCR beta chain by its CDR3 amino acid sequence plus V-gene family, and excluded reads lacking a unique V-gene family. To address suspected cross-contamination and a sequencing artifact, a later analysis removed a few hundred highly shared, low-generation-probability nucleotide sequences. A later analysis calculated a clonal expansion index for each public chain from normalized within-repertoire ranks of inferred template counts. A later analysis computed generation probabilities with a VDJ recombination model fitted to out-of-frame rearrangements, and checked the results against IGoR. In a later analysis, TCR-TCR, TCR-HLA and TCR-CMV co-occurrence was scored with hypergeometric tests, and a repertoire-size bias correction was applied to TCR pairs. To estimate false discovery rates, a later analysis permuted the HLA or CMV assignments 20 times. In a later analysis, co-occurring TCRs were grouped using DBSCAN, with TCRdist sequence similarity added in when clustering inside HLA-allele-positive subsets. Repertoires with fewer than 30,000 or more than 120,000 public chains, plus five repertoires with anomalous nucleotide sharing, were excluded from co-occurrence clustering. Sourced from immuneACCESS, this table was stored by TCRdb with only in-frame sequences that have V and J called. A share of the clones is absent; for the studies checked, an unresolved V gene accounts for under half, and the remainder has no known explanation. V and J calls and clone size follow that table, whereas D and trimming were derived from the DNA. The sample includes more than 140,000 clones, with over 60% observed a single time. The ten largest clones represent 1.5% to 2% of the sample.

The cohort comprised around 690 healthy bone marrow donors. All cohort members were sampled while nominally healthy, although unrecorded immune exposures were likely present. The donor tested CMV seronegative and was one of the 352 seronegative cohort members. Each donor provided a peripheral blood sample, and peripheral blood mononuclear cells were used for TCR beta sequencing. The Qiagen DNeasy Blood Extraction Kit was used to extract genomic DNA from the blood cell samples. Sequences were obtained from PBMCs. The receptor comes from a female donor in good health and CMV-seronegative. The V gene is TRBV2 and the J gene is TRBJ1-4, with the identity of the D gene unclear. The nucleotide sequence is given as TGTGCCAGCAGCCCCAACATGTGGGAAAAACTGTTTTTT. It is translated as CASSPNMWEKLFF.